These 31 T cell receptor beta chains were all obtained from the same sample, sequenced in a study of cytomegalovirus exposure and HLA in healthy donors. Sequencing was performed with immunoSEQ multiplex PCR; in TCRdb, only in-frame clones are kept and a portion is missing. The data hold about 55,000 clones, with 75% to 95% observed a single time. The specimen was PBMCs. The receptors stem from a man aged 18 to 30 in good health and CMV-seronegative.

The chain carries TRBV6-1 and TRBJ1-2; D is undetermined. CDR1 and CDR2 from the germline V gene are MNHNS and SASEGT. The CDR3 covers 13 residues. V was shortened by 11 bases and J by 3 bases, with 16 bases between the two germline ends. CDR3 region: CAAAYREDYGYTF. In nucleotides, the CDR3 is TGTGCCGCCGCATATCGGGAGGACTATGGCTACACCTTC.

The CDR3 region is CASSQGGGSGPYEQYF. As DNA, the CDR3 is TGTGCCAGCAGCCAGGGAGGTGGAAGCGGGCCCTACGAGCAGTACTTC. This chain uses TRBV5-4 with TRBJ2-7; TRBD2 might be the D (6 bases). Trimming cost V 4 bases and J 2 bases, with 19 bases left between them. The CDR3 runs 16 residues. Germline CDR1 is SGHNT and CDR2 is YYREEE (reference sequence). The full variable domain, completed using reference TRBV5-4 and TRBJ2-7, is ETGVTQSPTHLIKTRGQQVTLRCSSQSGHNTVSWYQQALGQGPQFIFQYYREEENGRGNFPPRFSGLQFPNYSSELNVNALELDDSALYLCASSQGGGSGPYEQYFGPGTRLTVT.

This chain joins TRBV9 and TRBJ2-3, with 7 nucleotides matching TRBD2. CDR1 and CDR2 (germline): SGDLS, YYNGEE. CDR3 length: 14 residues. With 8 bases clipped from V and 2 bases from J, the junction kept 8 bases outside the gene matches. The CDR3 region is CASGASGYTDTQYF. CDR3 in DNA: TGTGCCAGTGGCGCTAGCGGTTACACAGATACGCAGTATTTT.

This clone has only one observation. CDR3 amino acids: CASSLVVAGGPSEQYF. The CDR3 DNA reads as TGCGCCAGCAGCTTGGTTGTGGCGGGAGGGCCTAGTGAGCAGTACTTC. This sequence joins TRBV5-1 and TRBJ2-7; TRBD2 agrees at 9 bases. V shed 0 bases, J shed 7 bases, and the junction held 11 bases outside the gene matches. Germline assignment: CDR1 SGHRS and CDR2 YFSETQ. This CDR3 is built from 16 residues.

The V and J genes are TRBV6-6 and TRBJ1-1; D gene ambiguous. CDR1 is MNHNY, CDR2 SVGAGI, per germline (reference sequence). The CDR3 spans 14 residues. The V end lost 4 bases, the J end lost 1 base, and 10 bases lay between the germline ends. The CDR3, as DNA: TGTGCCAGCAGTTCCTCCCCGGGGAACACTGAAGCTTTCTTT. Encoded protein: CASSSSPGNTEAFF.

V gene TRBV19 combines with J gene TRBJ1-1; 7 positions match TRBD1. Germline trimming cut 9 bases from V and 8 bases from J; bases unmatched to any gene: 15. CDR3 length equals 14 residues. Germline assignment: CDR1 LNHDA and CDR2 SQIVND (reference sequence). CDR3 bases: TGTGCCAGCAACCTACCCGGGACAGAAGGAGAAGCTTTCTTT. This translates into CASNLPGTEGEAFF.

The chain has TRBV28 and TRBJ1-2; no reliable D call. From germline, CDR1 is MDHEN and CDR2 SYDVKM. This CDR3 is built from 12 residues. Deletions cut 4 bases from V and 4 bases from J, with 7 bases between. The CDR3 DNA sequence: TGTGCCAGCAGTTCTTATTTCTATGGCTACACCTTC. Translated: CASSSYFYGYTF.

The chain joins TRBV5-1 to TRBJ2-1; D possibly corresponds to TRBD2 (6 bases). Per the germline V gene, CDR1 is SGHRS and CDR2 is YFSETQ. V lost 4 bases and J 5 bases, leaving 10 bases between the germline ends. The CDR3 spans 13 residues. CDR3 sequence (DNA): TGCGCCAGCAGCCCGGGGGTTGACAATGAGCAGTTCTTC. Residues: CASSPGVDNEQFF.

This clone was seen a few times. This sequence joins TRBV5-1 and TRBJ2-1; 8 bases fit TRBD1. This CDR3 is 13 amino acids long. V dropped 10 bases and J dropped 5; count of bases not matched to a gene: 8. Germline V CDR1 and CDR2: SGHRS, YFSETQ. CDR3 in amino acids: CACTGGLNNEQFF. The CDR3 bases are TGCGCCTGCACAGGGGGACTTAACAATGAGCAGTTCTTC.

This sequence joins TRBV11-2 and TRBJ1-1, with D possibly matching TRBD1 (5 bases). The CDR3 length is 15 residues. CDR1 is SGHAT and CDR2 is FQNNGV in the germline V gene. V dropped 4 bases and J dropped 7 bases, with 19 bases sitting between them. CDR3 bases: TGTGCCAGCAGCTCTTCGACAGCACAGAAATATGAAGCTTTCTTT. This encodes CASSSSTAQKYEAFF.

The chain is built from TRBV15 and TRBJ1-5; 8 bases agree with TRBD1. V lost 4 bases to trimming and J lost 4 bases; unmatched junction nucleotides: 3. The CDR3 is 14 amino acids. Germline V gene lookup returns CDR1 LNHNV and CDR2 YYDKDF (reference sequence). The CDR3 protein is CATSTDRENQPQHF. DNA of the CDR3: TGTGCCACCAGCACGGACAGGGAAAATCAGCCCCAGCATTTT.

This clone was seen once. The rearrangement joins TRBV6-6 to TRBJ1-5; perhaps TRBD1 as D (6 bases). Germline V gene data show CDR1 as MNHNY and CDR2 as SVGAGI (reference sequence). V was cut by 5 bases and J by 14 bases, with 22 bases left in between. The CDR3 contains 14 residues. For the CDR3, the DNA is TGTGCCAGCAGTCTCTTCCTCAGGGGAGAGAAGAAGCATTTT. Protein product: CASSLFLRGEKKHF.

The chain links TRBV6-5 to TRBJ1-4; D is unclear. The CDR3 covers 14 residues. In germline, CDR1 is MNHEY, CDR2 SVGAGI. V dropped 0 bases and J dropped 8 bases, with 10 bases sitting between them. The DNA for the CDR3 is TGTGCCAGCAGTTACTCCCCGGGAGGGGAAAAACTGTTTTTT. Protein product: CASSYSPGGEKLFF.

The V gene is TRBV7-9, the J gene TRBJ2-7, with TRBD1 as a possible D gene (6 bases). This CDR3 has 18 residues. V was clipped by 5 bases and J by 3 bases, with 26 bases between them. CDR1 is SEHNR, CDR2 FQNEAQ, per germline (reference sequence). This chain's CDR3 is CASSQPRADSPYLYEQYF. CDR3 in DNA: TGTGCCAGCAGCCAGCCCCGGGCGGACAGTCCCTACCTCTACGAGCAGTACTTC.

The chain combines TRBV6-6 with TRBJ2-1; the D gene is possibly TRBD2 (6 bases). The CDR3 totals 14 residues. Germline V gene sequence: CDR1 MNHNY, CDR2 SVGAGI (reference sequence). The ends were cut back, 2 bases at V and 10 bases at J, with 15 bases in the middle. The CDR3 DNA reads TGTGCCAGCAGTTACCAAGACCCTCGGGGGGAGCAGTTCTTC. Translation gives CASSYQDPRGEQFF.

This clone is a singleton in its sample. Here the CDR3 DNA reads TGTGCCAGCTCACCTGGGACTAGCGGCACAGATACGCAGTATTTT. It is translated as CASSPGTSGTDTQYF. This rearrangement joins TRBV18 to TRBJ2-3, with TRBD2 matching 10 bases. The CDR3 runs 15 residues. J was trimmed by 1 base and V by 3 bases; bases with no gene match: 1. Germline values: CDR1 KGHSH, CDR2 LQKENI.

J is TRBJ2-7 and V is TRBV7-9, with D possibly TRBD1 on 5 matching bases. The CDR3 is made up of 15 amino acids. Germline assignment: CDR1 SEHNR and CDR2 FQNEAQ (reference sequence). Trimming took off 0 bases at V and 2 bases at J, with 11 bases between the two ends. CDR3 nucleotides: TGTGCCAGCAGCTTAGCATACACGGACACCTACGAGCAGTACTTC. This gives the protein CASSLAYTDTYEQYF.

The gene calls are TRBV5-1 and TRBJ2-7; 7 bases are shared with TRBD1. Germline V CDR1 and CDR2: SGHRS, YFSETQ. J lost 0 bases, V lost 5 bases, and 8 bases had no gene match. This CDR3 is 15 amino acids long. CDR3: CASSFPGTASYEQYF. In DNA, the CDR3 is TGCGCCAGCAGTTTCCCCGGGACAGCCTCCTACGAGCAGTACTTC. Based on the CDR3 plus reference TRBV5-1 and TRBJ2-7, the full variable domain is KAGVTQTPRYLIKTRGQQVTLSCSPISGHRSVSWYQQTPGQGLQFLFEYFSETQRNKGNFPGRFSGRQFSNSRSEMNVSTLELGDSALYLCASSFPGTASYEQYFGPGTRLTVT.

The genes are TRBV5-1 and TRBJ2-2; weak D call: TRBD2 (6 bases). The germline V gene has CDR1 SGHRS and CDR2 YFSETQ. The CDR3 spans 16 residues. Trimming removed 4 bases at V and 2 bases at J, with 15 bases between. CDR3 residues: CASSLSGGGNTGELFF. The CDR3 DNA reads TGCGCCAGCAGCCTTAGCGGAGGTGGAAACACCGGGGAGCTGTTTTTT.

The chain employs TRBV15 and TRBJ2-5; D unclear. V was pared by 0 bases and J by 1 base, with 9 bases between. The CDR3 is 15 amino acids. Germline CDR1 is LNHNV and CDR2 is YYDKDF (reference sequence). CDR3: CATSRDQRSQETQYF. In nucleotides, the CDR3 is TGTGCCACCAGCAGAGATCAGCGCAGCCAAGAGACCCAGTACTTC.

This chain links TRBV5-1 with TRBJ2-1, with a possible D match to TRBD2 (6 bases). The V end lost 4 bases, the J end lost 6 bases, and 8 bases lay between the germline ends. The germline V gene encodes CDR1 SGHRS and CDR2 YFSETQ. The CDR3 covers 12 residues. CDR3 sequence reads: CASSDSGNEQFF. Here the CDR3 DNA reads TGCGCCAGCAGCGATAGCGGCAATGAGCAGTTCTTC. Full variable domain (outside the CDR3, taken from reference TRBV5-1 and TRBJ2-1): KAGVTQTPRYLIKTRGQQVTLSCSPISGHRSVSWYQQTPGQGLQFLFEYFSETQRNKGNFPGRFSGRQFSNSRSEMNVSTLELGDSALYLCASSDSGNEQFFGPGTRLTVL.

The rearrangement uses TRBV27 and TRBJ1-4; TRBD1 might be the D (5 bases). Per germline, CDR1 MNHEY and CDR2 SMNVEV (reference sequence). The CDR3 extends over 14 amino acids. V lost 0 bases, J lost 8 bases, and 10 bases lay in between. The CDR3 loop is CASSLSIKGEKLFF. The CDR3 coding sequence is TGTGCCAGCAGTTTATCGATAAAGGGGGAAAAACTGTTTTTT.

The chain has TRBV28 and TRBJ2-7; 7 nucleotides line up with TRBD1. CDR3 length: 13 residues. Germline V gene lookup returns CDR1 MDHEN and CDR2 SYDVKM. Trimming took 6 bases from V and 0 from J; bases not matched to a gene: 2. CDR3 in DNA: TGTGCCAGCAGGGGACAGAGCTCCTACGAGCAGTACTTC. Its translation: CASRGQSSYEQYF.

The chain carries TRBV5-5 and TRBJ2-7; D might be TRBD2 (5 bases). The CDR3 contains 15 residues. Germline assignment: CDR1 SGHKS and CDR2 YYEKEE (reference sequence). The ends were cut back, 1 base at V and 2 bases at J, with 13 bases in the middle. Here the CDR3 reads CASSLQDEGPYEQYF. Here the CDR3 DNA reads TGTGCCAGCAGCTTGCAGGATGAGGGCCCCTACGAGCAGTACTTC.

This chain links TRBV28 with TRBJ2-6; possible D gene TRBD1, 5 bases. The CDR3 is made up of 16 amino acids. Trimming removed 4 bases from V and 0 bases from J, with 10 bases in between. CDR1 MDHEN and CDR2 SYDVKM come from the germline V gene. The CDR3 nucleotides are TGTGCCAGCAGTTCAGGGTCTAGCTCTGGGGCCAACGTCCTGACTTTC. Translating it yields CASSSGSSSGANVLTF. The full variable domain, with the rest looked up from reference TRBV28 and TRBJ2-6, is DVKVTQSSRYLVKRTGEKVFLECVQDMDHENMFWYRQDPGLGLRLIYFSYDVKMKEKGDIPEGYSVSREKKERFSLILESASTNQTSMYLCASSSGSSSGANVLTFGAGSRLTVL.

The rearrangement uses TRBV28 and TRBJ2-7; possible D gene TRBD1, 6 bases. The CDR3 consists of 16 residues. CDR1 and CDR2 from the germline V gene are MDHEN and SYDVKM. The V and J ends lost 4 bases and 3 bases respectively, with 19 bases between them. This CDR3 reads CASSSTQGTVFYEQYF. CDR3 bases: TGTGCCAGCAGTTCCACACAGGGTACGGTATTCTACGAGCAGTACTTC.

The chain links TRBV5-1 to TRBJ2-2, with TRBD2 identical over 13 bases. The V segment lost 3 bases and the J segment 7 bases; nucleotides outside the gene matches: 9. The CDR3 spans 17 residues. Germline V gives CDR1 SGHRS, CDR2 YFSETQ. The CDR3: CASSWTSGSPGGGELFF. The CDR3, as DNA: TGCGCCAGCAGCTGGACTAGCGGGAGCCCTGGAGGCGGGGAGCTGTTTTTT.

V usage is TRBV5-1 and J usage is TRBJ2-1; 14 bases are shared with TRBD2. The CDR3 is 17 amino acids. The V and J ends lost 0 bases and 8 bases, in that order; junction bases with no gene match: 7. The germline V gene encodes CDR1 SGHRS and CDR2 YFSETQ. CDR3 sequence reads: CASSLGLAGGPIDEQFF. CDR3 bases: TGCGCCAGCAGCTTGGGACTAGCGGGAGGGCCAATCGATGAGCAGTTCTTC. Full variable domain (remainder filled in from reference TRBV5-1 and TRBJ2-1): KAGVTQTPRYLIKTRGQQVTLSCSPISGHRSVSWYQQTPGQGLQFLFEYFSETQRNKGNFPGRFSGRQFSNSRSEMNVSTLELGDSALYLCASSLGLAGGPIDEQFFGPGTRLTVL.

The chain uses TRBV1 and TRBJ1-1. TRBV1 is recorded as a pseudogene. The CDR3 is made up of 15 amino acids. CDR3 nucleotides: TGCACCAGCAGCCAAGGACCTAGATTGGGCACTGAAGCTTTCTTT. Encoded protein: CTSSQGPRLGTEAFF.

J is TRBJ1-1 and V is TRBV25-1; maybe TRBD1 (5 bases). This CDR3 is built from 15 residues. CDR1 is MGHDK and CDR2 is SYGVNS in the germline V gene. Trimming shortened V by 4 bases and J by 1 base, and 13 bases separated the two germline ends. The CDR3 region is CASSGVRGSNTEAFF. CDR3 in DNA: TGTGCCAGCAGTGGGGTTAGGGGATCGAACACTGAAGCTTTCTTT.

This chain joins TRBV28 and TRBJ1-2; 7 bases fit TRBD1. This CDR3 is built from 16 residues. V lost 5 bases to trimming and J lost 1 base; unmatched junction nucleotides: 10. Per the germline V gene, CDR1 is MDHEN and CDR2 is SYDVKM. CDR3 DNA: TGTGCCAGCAGTCCCCGGACAGGAAAGGGTAACTATGGCTACACCTTC. Translated, it gives CASSPRTGKGNYGYTF.